This paragraph covers one T cell receptor beta chain sequence. Its antigen is unknown. Base qualities are not at hand, and no much larger clone is one base apart. The same CDR3 can be traced to other DNA sequences in this sample. This record comes from a study of shared clonotypes between healthy human individuals (dated by TCRdb to the early 2020s). In the study overall: Two women and three men aged 18 to 49 years were included in the cohort. Per donor, three plates each were used for CD4 naive and CD4 memory, two for CD8 naive, and one for CD8 memory. The study deeply sequenced blood TCR repertoires of several healthy adults to estimate repertoire size and the extent of clonotype sharing between individuals. Libraries were prepared and TCR repertoires were sequenced by different laboratories using diverse techniques, in order to increase sequencing depth and limit assay-specific biases. Between about 0.85 and 9.5 billion PBMCs per donor were obtained by leukapheresis. Study-wide findings and limitations: Incomplete sequencing was indicated by rarefaction of sorted-subset datasets, despite the large sequencing depth. Sampling was limited to blood, and TCR repertoires in tissue likely differ from TCR repertoires in blood. About 5% of naive CD4, roughly 3.6% of naive CD8, 2.3% of memory CD4, and around 0.42% of memory CD8 clonotypes were shared across several donors. The small number of donors limited the genetic and exposure-history diversity represented. Naive subsets generally had larger estimated clonotype richness than memory subsets. Pairwise subsampling indicated that sequencing depth was expected to affect the degree of clonotype sharing among donors. Clonotypes shared by all four sorted-subset donors showed higher generation probabilities than non-shared clonotypes.

Using the deep immunoSEQ assay, multiplex PCR amplified TCR CDR3 regions from genomic DNA. For each cell subset, the extracted genomic DNA was distributed evenly across all wells of several immunoSEQ 96-well plates, and each plate served as one replicate. For sorted subsets, around 200 ng genomic DNA, equal to tens of thousands of T cell genomes, was loaded into each replicate PCR. Purified libraries were measured with a Qubit 3.0 fluorometer, size-checked on a Bioanalyzer 2100, and measured again with the KAPA Library Quantification kit. Every immunoSEQ 96-well plate was sequenced on a separate single-read 150-cycle Illumina NextSeq 550 flow cell. Per the original workflow: The immunoSEQ output contained only junctional sequences without quality scores, so filtering could not match that applied to full-length reads. To assign V/J genes and CDR3, sequences were annotated against IMGT germline references using PyIR, a Python wrapper for IgBLAST v1.9. Reads with weak V/J assignments (E-value above 1e-6), missing CDR3, stop codons, out-of-frame junctions, or ambiguous translated residues were removed. V3J clonotypes were defined as sequences sharing an identical inferred V gene, J gene, and CDR3 amino acid sequence. To compute the percentage overlap between repertoires, the number of shared unique clonotypes was divided by the size of the smaller repertoire. Three approaches were used to assess repertoire richness: RTK rarefaction, the Chao1 estimator, and Recon v2.1 estimates of unobserved clonotypes. For all TCRbeta clonotypes obtained by the gDNA method from a few donors, generation probabilities were computed with OLGA. TCRdb took over this immuneACCESS table, retaining in-frame rearrangements with V and J assigned. Such tables are incomplete; in checked studies, under half of the missing clones stem from an unresolved V gene, and the remainder is unexplained. That table supplies the V and J calls and clone size; D and trimming were determined from the DNA. In this sample the table shows approximately 590,000 clones, nearly 97% of which occur a single time. Around 0.11% of the sample rests with the top ten.

From the cysteine through the phenylalanine, the CDR3 covers 14 amino acids. The read is trimmed to its CDR3 DNA, 42 bases read in frame from base 1. CDR1 and CDR2 are drawn from the germline V gene: MNHEY, SVGAGI. Relative to germline, V is 2 bases shorter and J is 1 base shorter, with 5 bases between their ends. CD8 naive samples were CD45RO-negative cells positively selected for CCR7, giving a CD45RA+CCR7+ population that excluded TemRA cells. Donors were healthy HIV-negative adults with no recently reported acute infections or vaccinations. Only Caucasian adults living in Nashville, Tennessee, USA were represented among the donors. Blood was collected by leukapheresis, and PBMCs were isolated by Ficoll-Histopaque density gradient centrifugation and then cryopreserved in liquid nitrogen vapor phase. Analytical flow cytometry was used to check the purity and quantity of each magnetically sorted T cell population. Genomic DNA was isolated from each sorted fraction and quantified by UV absorbance on a Nanodrop 2000c.

This clonotype was obtained from a woman in her 30s in good health. This receptor chain uses TRBV6-5 and TRBJ2-2; the D gene remains uncertain. Material for sequencing was naive CD8+ T cells sorted from blood. Taken with the paper, the label for cell subset or site translates to: CD45RA+CCR7+. Here is the DNA: TGTGCCAGCAGTTACGGCATGAACACCGGGGAGCTGTTTTTT. Translated, this gives CASSYGMNTGELFF.